This T cell receptor (beta chain) was obtained from a study of graft-versus-host responses after intestinal transplantation. Study information: Following induction with anti-thymocyte globulin, all recipients were given tacrolimus and steroids for two to three years.

The protocol was immunoSEQ multiplex PCR, while the TCRdb copy is restricted to in-frame clones and leaves out a portion. The top ten hold 4.4% of the sample, which has nearly 45,000 clones, 75% to 95% seen once. In the case of this clone: Its target is unknown.

Study findings and constraints: Some GvH clones appeared in ileal mucosa or blood before recipient bone marrow. Graft-donor T cell macrochimerism coincided with high graft-versus-host to host-versus-graft clonal ratios in allografts.

The CDR3 totals 14 residues. Germline V gene lookup returns CDR1 GTSNPN and CDR2 SVGIG (reference sequence). The junction had 4 bases not matched to a gene; V was cut back by 4 bases and J by 7 bases. The chain links TRBV30 to TRBJ2-2; TRBD2 matches at 12 bases. Sequenced material: PBMCs, taken 524 days after transplant. This clonotype was sampled from a human patient who received an intestinal transplant, so some T cells may come from the graft donor. The CDR3 DNA reads as TGTGCCTGGACTAGCGGGAGGGCCGTCGGGGAGCTGTTTTTT. Its translation: CAWTSGRAVGELFF.